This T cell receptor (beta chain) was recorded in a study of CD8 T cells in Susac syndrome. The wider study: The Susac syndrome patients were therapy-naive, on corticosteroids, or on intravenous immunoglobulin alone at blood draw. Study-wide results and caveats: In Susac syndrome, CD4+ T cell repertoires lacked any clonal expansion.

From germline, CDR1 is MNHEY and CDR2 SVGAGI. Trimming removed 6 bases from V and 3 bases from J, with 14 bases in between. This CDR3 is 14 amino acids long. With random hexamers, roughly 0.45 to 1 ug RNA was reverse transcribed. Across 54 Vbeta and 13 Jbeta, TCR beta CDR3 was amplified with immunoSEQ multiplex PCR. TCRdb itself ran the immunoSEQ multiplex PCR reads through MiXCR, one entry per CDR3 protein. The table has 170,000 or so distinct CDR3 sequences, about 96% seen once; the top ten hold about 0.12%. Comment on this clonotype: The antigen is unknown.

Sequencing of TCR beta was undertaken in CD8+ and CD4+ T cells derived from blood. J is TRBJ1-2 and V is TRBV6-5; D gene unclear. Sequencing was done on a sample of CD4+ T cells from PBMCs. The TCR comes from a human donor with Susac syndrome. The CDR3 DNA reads TGTGCCAGCAGGGGCGGTCAGACGTACTATGGCTACACCTTC. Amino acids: CASRGGQTYYGYTF.